These 8 T cell receptor beta chains were all obtained from the same sample, sequenced in a study of shared clonotypes between healthy human individuals. Profiling relied on immunoSEQ multiplex PCR, and the TCRdb table lists in-frame clones only, not all of them. Found here are over a million clones, around 78% of them singletons; the top ten hold 0.5% to 0.6%. The sequenced material came from memory CD4+ T cells from PBMCs. The subset: CD45RA-negative fraction. The receptors were sampled from a man between 18 and 29 years old in good health. Some clones in this sample may be carry-over from other donors' samples.

V and J are TRBV18 and TRBJ2-5; D is unresolved. Per germline, CDR1 KGHSH and CDR2 LQKENI. This CDR3 has 14 residues. V lost 3 bases and J 2 bases, leaving 10 bases between the germline ends. The CDR3 DNA reads TGTGCCAGCTCACCGGTTGGGGTTCAAGAGACCCAGTACTTC. It yields the protein CASSPVGVQETQYF.

The V gene is TRBV19, the J gene TRBJ2-7; TRBD1 might be the D (5 bases). Germline loops: CDR1 LNHDA, CDR2 SQIVND (reference sequence). There are 15 residues in the CDR3. V was trimmed by 2 bases and J by 0 bases, leaving 11 bases between them. The CDR3 DNA sequence: TGTGCCAGTAGTATAACGACAGTGAGCTCCTACGAGCAGTACTTC. The encoded protein is CASSITTVSSYEQYF.

The chain uses TRBV27 and TRBJ2-1; weak D call: TRBD2 (5 bases). Germline loops: CDR1 MNHEY, CDR2 SMNVEV (reference sequence). The CDR3 has 15 residues. Between the trimmed V and J ends, which lost 5 bases and 5 bases, there was a span of 16 bases. The CDR3 DNA follows: TGTGCCAGCAGTAAAGAAAAAGGACTCCACAATGAGCAGTTCTTC. This codes for CASSKEKGLHNEQFF.

The genes are TRBV5-1 and TRBJ2-7; D remains ambiguous. Trimming pared 3 bases from V and 2 bases from J, leaving 12 bases between. The CDR3 totals 14 residues. Germline V gives CDR1 SGHRS, CDR2 YFSETQ. The CDR3 is CASSSQHGTYEQYF. In DNA, the CDR3 is TGCGCCAGCAGCTCCCAGCACGGAACCTACGAGCAGTACTTC.

Notes on this clone: The identical CDR3 is also encoded by other nucleotide sequences in the sample. J is TRBJ1-1 and V is TRBV5-4, with unresolved D. V shed 0 bases and J shed 4 bases, with 7 bases lying between them. The germline CDR1 and CDR2 sequences are SGHNT and YYREEE (reference sequence). This CDR3 region has 13 residues. DNA of the CDR3: TGTGCCAGCAGCTTGGGCTGGGGCACTGAAGCTTTCTTT. It specifies CASSLGWGTEAFF.

This sequence joins TRBV27 and TRBJ2-7; 7 bases line up with TRBD2. Germline V lookup: CDR1 MNHEY, CDR2 SMNVEV (reference sequence). With V trimmed by 10 bases and J by 0 bases, 18 bases remained unmatched. The CDR3 extends over 17 amino acids. Written as DNA, the CDR3 is TGTGCCACCTCTCCGGGTAGCGGGTTCGAACGCTCCTACGAGCAGTACTTC. Its protein product is CATSPGSGFERSYEQYF.

V gene TRBV28 combines with J gene TRBJ1-5; 9 bases are a match to TRBD1. The V gene's germline CDR1 is MDHEN and CDR2 SYDVKM. The CDR3 has 17 amino acids. The junction had 8 bases not matched to a gene; V was cut back by 4 bases and J by 1 base. The CDR3 DNA is TGTGCCAGCAGTTCCAGGGGGGACAGGGCCAGCAATCAGCCCCAGCATTTT. Translating it yields CASSSRGDRASNQPQHF. Full variable domain (remainder filled in from reference TRBV28 and TRBJ1-5): DVKVTQSSRYLVKRTGEKVFLECVQDMDHENMFWYRQDPGLGLRLIYFSYDVKMKEKGDIPEGYSVSREKKERFSLILESASTNQTSMYLCASSSRGDRASNQPQHFGDGTRLSIL.

The chain combines TRBV5-1 with TRBJ1-3, with a tentative D call TRBD1 (5 bases). This CDR3 spans 17 amino acids. Germline V CDR1 and CDR2: SGHRS, YFSETQ. With 2 bases removed from V and 0 bases from J, the gap between germline ends came to 15 bases. CDR3 region: CASSFQENGGSGNTIYF. The CDR3, as DNA: TGCGCCAGCAGCTTCCAAGAAAACGGGGGCTCTGGAAACACCATATATTTT. Full variable domain (remainder filled in from reference TRBV5-1 and TRBJ1-3): KAGVTQTPRYLIKTRGQQVTLSCSPISGHRSVSWYQQTPGQGLQFLFEYFSETQRNKGNFPGRFSGRQFSNSRSEMNVSTLELGDSALYLCASSFQENGGSGNTIYFGEGSWLTVV.